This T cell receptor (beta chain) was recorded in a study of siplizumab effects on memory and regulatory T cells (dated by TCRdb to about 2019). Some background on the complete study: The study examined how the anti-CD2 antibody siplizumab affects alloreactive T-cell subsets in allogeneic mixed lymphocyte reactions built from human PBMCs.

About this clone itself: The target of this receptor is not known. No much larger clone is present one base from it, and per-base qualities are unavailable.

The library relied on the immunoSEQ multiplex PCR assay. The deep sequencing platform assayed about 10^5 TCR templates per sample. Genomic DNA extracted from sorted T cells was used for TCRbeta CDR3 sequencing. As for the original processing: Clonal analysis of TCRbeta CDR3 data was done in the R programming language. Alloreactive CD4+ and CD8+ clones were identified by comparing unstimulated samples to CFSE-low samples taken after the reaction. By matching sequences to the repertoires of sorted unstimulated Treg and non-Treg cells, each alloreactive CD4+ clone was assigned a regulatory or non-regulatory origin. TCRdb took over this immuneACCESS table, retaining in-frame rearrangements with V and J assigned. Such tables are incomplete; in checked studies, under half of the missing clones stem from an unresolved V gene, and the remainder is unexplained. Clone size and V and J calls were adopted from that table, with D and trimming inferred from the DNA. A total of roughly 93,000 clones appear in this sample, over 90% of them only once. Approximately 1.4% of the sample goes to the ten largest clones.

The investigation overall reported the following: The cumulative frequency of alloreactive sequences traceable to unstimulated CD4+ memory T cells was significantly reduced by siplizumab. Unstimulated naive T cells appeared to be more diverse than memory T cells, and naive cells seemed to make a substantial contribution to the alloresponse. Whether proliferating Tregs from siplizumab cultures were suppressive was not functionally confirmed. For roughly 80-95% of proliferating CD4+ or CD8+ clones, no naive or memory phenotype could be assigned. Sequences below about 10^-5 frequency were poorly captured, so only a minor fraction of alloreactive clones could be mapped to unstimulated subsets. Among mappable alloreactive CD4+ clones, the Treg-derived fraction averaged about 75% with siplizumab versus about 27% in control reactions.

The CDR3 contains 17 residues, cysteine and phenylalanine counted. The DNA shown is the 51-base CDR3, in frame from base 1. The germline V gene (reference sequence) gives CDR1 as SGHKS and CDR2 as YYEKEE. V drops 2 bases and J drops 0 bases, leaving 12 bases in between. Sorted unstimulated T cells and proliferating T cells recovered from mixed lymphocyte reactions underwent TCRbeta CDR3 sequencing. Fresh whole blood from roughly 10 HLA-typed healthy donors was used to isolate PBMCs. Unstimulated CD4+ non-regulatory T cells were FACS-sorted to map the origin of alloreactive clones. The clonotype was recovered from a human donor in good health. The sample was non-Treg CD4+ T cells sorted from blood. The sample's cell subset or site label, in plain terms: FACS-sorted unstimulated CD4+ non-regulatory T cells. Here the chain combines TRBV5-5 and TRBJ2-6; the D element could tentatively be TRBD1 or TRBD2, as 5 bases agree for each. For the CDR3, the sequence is CASSLSGPNSGANVLTF. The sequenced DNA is TGTGCCAGCAGCTTATCGGGACCGAACTCTGGGGCCAACGTCCTGACTTTC.